These T cell receptor beta chains were read from a single sample in a study of OX40 agonist ivuxolimab in advanced cancers. Sequencing used immunoSEQ multiplex PCR; TCRdb keeps in-frame clones, though not all of them. The repertoire holds approximately 52,000 clones, with approximately 85% as singletons. Sample: CD4+ or CD8+ T cells sorted from blood, taken in a trial of the OX40 agonist ivuxolimab. The receptor set was obtained from an adult with an advanced solid tumor such as melanoma, head and neck, liver or kidney cancer. Each CDR3 is given with its conserved first and last residue. A D gene is named only where the DNA matches it firmly. Some rows mark clone size as missing; the rest say once, few, many or name a class of expanded clone.

j_gene | d_gene | abundance | v_gene | CDR3nt | CDR3aa
TRBJ2-2 | TRBD1 | . | TRBV4-3 | TGCGCCAGCAGCCACGGACAGGGAACCGGGGAGCTGTTTTTT | CASSHGQGTGELFF
TRBJ1-2 | . | few | TRBV5-4 | TGTGCCAGCAGCATGGAGCGGCCAGGCGGCGACTATGGCTACACCTTC | CASSMERPGGDYGYTF
TRBJ2-5 | TRBD1 | . | TRBV5-6 | TGTGCCAGCAGCGAACAGGGGATCTACCAAGAGACCCAGTACTTC | CASSEQGIYQETQYF
TRBJ1-4 | . | . | TRBV29-1 | TGCAGCGTTCCCGACAGTGAAAATGAAAAACTGTTTTTT | CSVPDSENEKLFF
TRBJ1-5 | . | once | TRBV6-5 | TGTGCCAGTAGTGCAGGGGCCGACAATCAGCCCCAGCATTTT | CASSAGADNQPQHF
TRBJ2-3 | . | . | TRBV18 | TGTGCCAGCTCACCACAGGCCCGGGCCGACACAGATACGCAGTATTTT | CASSPQARADTDTQYF
TRBJ2-6 | . | . | TRBV21-1 | TGTGCCAGCAGCAAGGGGGAAAGCAGCTCTGGGGCCAACGTCCTGACTTTC | CASSKGESSSGANVLTF
TRBJ2-7 | TRBD1 | . | TRBV28 | TGTGCCAGCAGTCTCGGGACAGGGGGCTCCGAGCAGTACTTC | CASSLGTGGSEQYF
TRBJ1-1 | TRBD1 | few | TRBV19 | TGTGCCAGTAGACCCGGACAGGGAAAGAGTGCGTACACTGAAGCTTTCTTT | CASRPGQGKSAYTEAFF
TRBJ2-7 | . | . | TRBV9 | TGTGCCAGCGTCCCCCCCCGCCGGGACAACTCCTACGAGCAGTACTTC | CASVPPRRDNSYEQYF
TRBJ2-7 | . | . | TRBV11-2 | TGTGCCAGCAGCCCAATTTTTGGGGGAAGAGGACACGAGCAGTACTTC | CASSPIFGGRGHEQYF
TRBJ1-2 | . | few | TRBV5-1 | TGCGCCAGCAGCTCACAGGGAGGGGACTATGGCTACACCTTC | CASSSQGGDYGYTF
TRBJ1-6 | TRBD1 | . | TRBV5-4 | TGTGCCAGCAGCTTAGCCGGGACAGAAGTCTCACCCCTCCACTTT | CASSLAGTEVSPLHF
TRBJ1-2 | TRBD1 | . | TRBV6-5 | TGTGCCAGCAGTTACCGGGACAGGGGGTCTCGTGGCTACACCTTC | CASSYRDRGSRGYTF
TRBJ2-2 | . | . | TRBV7-7 | TGTGCTAGCAGCTTCACTTCAGGGCCAGCCCCAAACACCGGGGAGCTGTTTTTT | CASSFTSGPAPNTGELFF
TRBJ1-1 | . | . | TRBV5-1 | TGCGCCAGCAGCAACAAGAACACTGAAGCTTTCTTT | CASSNKNTEAFF
TRBJ1-1 | . | . | TRBV5-6 | TGTGCCAGCAGCTTTTGGTCAAACACTGAAGCTTTCTTT | CASSFWSNTEAFF
TRBJ2-3 | . | . | TRBV4-1 | TGCGCCAGCAGCCAAGATGCGGGACTCCGGCGTTCGATTACGGTTACGCAGTATTTT | CASSQDAGLRRSITVTQYF
TRBJ2-1 | TRBD2 | . | TRBV27 | TGTGCCAGTTTTCCGACTAGCGGGAGGGCGTATGAGCAGTTCTTC | CASFPTSGRAYEQFF
TRBJ1-5 | TRBD1 | . | TRBV29-1 | TGCAGCGTCGGACAGGGGGCGGGTCAGCCCCAGCATTTT | CSVGQGAGQPQHF
TRBJ2-6 | . | . | TRBV6-5 | TGTGCCAGCAGGACCGGTTCTGGGGCCAACGTCCTGACTTTC | CASRTGSGANVLTF
TRBJ2-3 | . | . | TRBV5-4 | TGTGCCAGCAGCCAGGGGGGGGCAGATACGCAGTATTTT | CASSQGGADTQYF
TRBJ2-4 | TRBD2 | . | TRBV7-9 | TGTGCCAGCAGCTTAGACGGGACTATCATAAACATTCAGTACTTC | CASSLDGTIINIQYF
TRBJ2-1 | . | . | TRBV5-5 | TGTGCCAGCTCCCCTACGGCCGATGAGCAGTTCTTC | CASSPTADEQFF
TRBJ2-5 | TRBD2 | . | TRBV4-3 | TGCGCCAGCAGCCTAAACTGGGCCGCGGGAGAAGAGACCCAGTACTTC | CASSLNWAAGEETQYF
TRBJ1-2 | . | . | TRBV4-1 | TGCGCCAGCAGCCAAGATAGGGCAGGTCTCTATGGCTACACCTTC | CASSQDRAGLYGYTF
TRBJ1-2 | . | . | TRBV7-9 | TGTGCCAGCAGCCCAACAGGTAAACTCTATGGCTACACCTTC | CASSPTGKLYGYTF
TRBJ1-5 | TRBD1 | few | TRBV18 | TGTGCCAGCTCACCCGGGACAGGCAATCAGCCCCAGCATTTT | CASSPGTGNQPQHF
TRBJ2-7 | TRBD1 | . | TRBV27 | TGTGCCAGCAGTACGGGACAGAGGGTGAACTACGAGCAGTACTTC | CASSTGQRVNYEQYF
TRBJ1-2 | . | few | TRBV10-3 | TGTGCCATCAGTGAGTCACGGACGACAGGAGACAATGGCTACACCTTC | CAISESRTTGDNGYTF
TRBJ2-5 | . | . | TRBV30 | TGTGCCTGGAGCCGACCCGGACTATCGGACAAGACCCAGTACTTC | CAWSRPGLSDKTQYF
TRBJ2-7 | . | . | TRBV7-9 | TGTGCCAGCAGCTCGACAGGGAAGGGACTACACTACGAGCAGTACTTC | CASSSTGKGLHYEQYF
TRBJ1-6 | . | . | TRBV30 | TGTGCCTGGAGTGCAGGCGAGGGCTTTTATAATTCACCCCTCCACTTT | CAWSAGEGFYNSPLHF
TRBJ2-1 | . | . | TRBV28 | TGTGCCAGCGGTGGGGGGGCAAGCTCCTACAATGAGCAGTTCTTC | CASGGGASSYNEQFF
TRBJ1-2 | . | few | TRBV9 | TGTGCCAGCAGCCCCCACTGGGGGGAAATTGATGGCTACACCTTC | CASSPHWGEIDGYTF
TRBJ1-4 | . | . | TRBV28 | TGTGCCAGCAGCCCCGCTGAAAAACTGTTTTTT | CASSPAEKLFF
TRBJ2-5 | TRBD1 | . | TRBV5-1 | TGCGCCAGCAGCCCGGGGCCTTCCAGGGGGGAGACCCAGTACTTC | CASSPGPSRGETQYF
TRBJ2-7 | TRBD2 | . | TRBV6-6 | TGTGCCAGCAGAGTCCTAGCGGGAGTGTCCTACGAGCAGTACTTC | CASRVLAGVSYEQYF
TRBJ1-2 | . | . | TRBV6-1 | TGTGCCAGCAGCGAAGCGGGAGGGGGTAGGGGCTACACCTTC | CASSEAGGGRGYTF
TRBJ1-4 | . | . | TRBV2 | TGTGCCAGCAACCCGGTCTCGGTGGGGGAAAAACTGTTTTTT | CASNPVSVGEKLFF
TRBJ1-6 | TRBD1 | few | TRBV25-1 | TGTGCCAGCAGTGACGTTTTGACAGGGAGTTCACCCCTCCACTTT | CASSDVLTGSSPLHF
TRBJ2-7 | . | . | TRBV30 | TGTGCCTGGAGTGTAATGGGACTCTATACCTACGAGCAGTACTTC | CAWSVMGLYTYEQYF
TRBJ2-7 | . | . | TRBV11-3 | TGTGCCAGCAGCTTAGATTACAGCTACGAGCAGTACTTC | CASSLDYSYEQYF
TRBJ2-1 | TRBD2 | few | TRBV5-1 | TGCGCCAGCAGCACCCAGACTAGCGGCTCCTACAATGAGCAGTTCTTC | CASSTQTSGSYNEQFF
TRBJ2-5 | TRBD2 | . | TRBV5-4 | TGTGCCAGCAGCGAGGGACTAGCGGGAGTGAAGACCCAGTACTTC | CASSEGLAGVKTQYF
TRBJ2-2 | . | . | TRBV4-3 | TGCGCCAGCAGCCTGGTAGACACCGGGGAGCTGTTTTTT | CASSLVDTGELFF
TRBJ1-1 | TRBD1 | once | TRBV5-4 | TGTGCCAGCAGCCCGGGACAGGCGGTGACTGAAGCTTTCTTT | CASSPGQAVTEAFF
TRBJ2-5 | TRBD2 | . | TRBV7-3 | TGTGCCAGCAGTAGGACTAGCGGGGGCGGGGAGACCCAGTACTTC | CASSRTSGGGETQYF